Included here is one TCR beta chain sequence, with context. Its antigen remains unidentified. Looked up from germline, CDR1 is SGHKS and CDR2 is YYEKEE (reference sequence). V was trimmed by 2 bases and J by 8 bases, leaving 11 bases between them. The CDR3 covers 13 residues. This sample was included in a study of CD8 T cells in ankylosing spondylitis. Findings and caveats of the study: Ankylosing spondylitis blood appeared to be characterized by a TCR beta motif of 8 or 9 highly homologous variants. Reportedly, disease-linked clones are significantly enriched in ankylosing spondylitis patients' matched synovial fluid. Disease-linked clones were found to be CD8+ and relatively rare in peripheral blood.

From the 5' RACE reads, TCRdb called clonotypes with MiXCR, one entry per CDR3 protein. Altogether about 130,000 distinct CDR3 sequences are present, 7% to 10% being singletons, with the ten largest covering about 3.3%. The chain employs TRBV5-5 and TRBJ1-5, with D perhaps matching TRBD1 (5 bases). The source material was blood, either unsorted or a sorted T cell fraction (not recorded which). This receptor was taken from a male donor with ankylosing spondylitis or in good health (not recorded which). The DNA of the CDR3 is TGTGCCAGCAGCTTTACAGCCAGGGAGCCCCAGCATTTT. Translating it yields CASSFTAREPQHF.